The present entry profiles one T cell receptor beta chain with its context. Its antigen is still unknown. The germline gives CDR1 MNHNS, CDR2 SASEGT. The CDR3 spans 14 residues. Trimming took off 7 bases at V and 8 bases at J, with 17 bases between the two ends. This sample stems from a study of graft-versus-host responses after intestinal transplantation. Across the whole study: Recipients had multivisceral, liver-intestinal, or isolated intestinal transplants. Anti-thymocyte globulin induction, then tacrolimus and steroids for about 3 years, went to all recipients.

Regarding the study as a whole: Where graft-donor T cell macrochimerism was present, patients had high graft-versus-host to host-versus-graft clonal ratios in allografts. Analysis identified GvH clones in recipient marrow, with some appearing first in ileum or blood.

Profiled with immunoSEQ multiplex PCR; TCRdb holds only in-frame clones, not every one. The sample contains more than 100,000 clones, roughly 93% of which appear only once. The chain employs TRBV6-1 and TRBJ1-4; possible D gene TRBD1, 5 bases. The clonotype comes from a human donor who received an intestinal transplant. The input for sequencing was unstimulated CD8+ T cells sorted from spleen or lymph node cells, taken before intestinal transplant. The CDR3 region is CASTSVGREEKLFF. DNA for the CDR3: TGTGCCAGCACGTCCGTGGGACGGGAGGAAAAACTGTTTTTT.